One and the same sample provided the 12 T cell receptor beta chains below, sequenced in a study of CD8+CD57+ T cells in acquired aplastic anemia. Profiles of TCR beta VDJ and CDR3 were generated from a genomic DNA template. MiXCR was run by TCRdb on the reads, yielding one entry per CDR3 protein. The sample carries just over 150,000 distinct CDR3 sequences, around 52% recorded once. Patients selected for sequencing had displayed CD8+CD57+ cell expansion by flow cytometry. The sequenced material came from sorted CD4+, CD8+, or CD8+CD57+ T cells (not recorded which) from PBMCs. Receptors originate from a human donor with aplastic anemia.

This clonotype has only a few counts. The V call is TRBV5-4, the J call TRBJ2-1, with D maybe TRBD2 (5 bases). CDR3 size: 13 residues. Germline assignment: CDR1 SGHNT and CDR2 YYREEE (reference sequence). V was clipped by 5 bases and J by 4 bases, with 10 bases between them. The CDR3 region is CASSPTRYNEQFF. The DNA of the CDR3 is TGTGCCAGCAGTCCCACTAGGTACAATGAGCAGTTCTTC.

This clonotype has a count of ten or more. This chain joins TRBV5-1 and TRBJ2-7, with 8 bases fitting TRBD2. CDR1 and CDR2 from the germline V gene are SGHRS and YFSETQ. Germline trimming cut 1 base from V and 1 base from J; bases unmatched to any gene: 1. CDR3 length: 14 residues. In DNA, the CDR3 is TGCGCCAGCAGCTTGACTAGCGGTTCCTACGAGCAGTACTTC. This gives the protein CASSLTSGSYEQYF.

The chain links TRBV25-1 to TRBJ2-7, with 9 bases that match TRBD2. Germline CDR1 reads MGHDK; CDR2 reads SYGVNS. V lost 4 bases, J lost 5 bases, and 6 bases stayed unmatched. The CDR3 totals 14 residues. The CDR3 loop reads CASSAGLAQHEQYF. The CDR3 coding sequence is TGTGCCAGCAGTGCCGGACTAGCGCAACACGAGCAGTACTTC.

Turning to this clonotype: The junction differs from germline at one of its ends, possibly a read error. This chain uses TRBV24-1 with TRBJ2-1, with 7 positions matching TRBD1. The CDR3 covers 17 residues. Germline V CDR1 and CDR2: KGHDR, SFDVKD. The CDR3 DNA reads as TGTGCCAGCAGTTACTCTTTGGGACAGAGAACCTACAATGAGCAGTTCTTC. Translated: CASSYSLGQRTYNEQFF.

In its sample, this clonotype was seen a few times. This chain connects TRBV20-1 to TRBJ1-2; weak D call: TRBD1 (6 bases). Per the germline V gene, CDR1 is DFQATT and CDR2 is SNEGSKA (reference sequence). This CDR3 is 11 amino acids long. Trimming cost V 6 bases and J 8 bases, with 13 bases left between them. The CDR3 loop reads CSATWGAGYTF. Written as DNA, the CDR3 is TGCAGTGCAACGTGGGGGGCCGGCTACACCTTC.

This clonotype was counted many times. The chain joins TRBV29-1 to TRBJ2-1; either TRBD1 or TRBD2 may fit D (5 bases each). The CDR3 extends over 14 amino acids. Trimming shortened V by 3 bases and J by 9 bases, and 18 bases separated the two germline ends. CDR1 SQVTM and CDR2 ANQGSEA come from the germline V gene. The CDR3 nucleotides read TGCAGCGTTGATGGTCTAGATGGGACCGGTGAGCAGTTCTTC. Translating gives CSVDGLDGTGEQFF.

This clonotype was counted ten times or more. The J gene is TRBJ2-3, the V gene TRBV7-9; D gene unclear. V was shortened by 1 base and J by 0 bases, with 5 bases between the two germline ends. CDR3 size: 14 residues. Germline-derived CDR1 and CDR2 are SEHNR and FQNEAQ (reference sequence). CDR3: CASSLESSTDTQYF. CDR3 DNA sequence: TGTGCCAGCAGCTTAGAGTCTAGCACAGATACGCAGTATTTT.

The rearrangement joins TRBV5-1 to TRBJ1-1, with 7 bases identical to TRBD1. Trimming at V came to 0 bases and at J to 6 bases, leaving 5 bases not matched to a gene. Germline V gives CDR1 SGHRS, CDR2 YFSETQ. This CDR3 is built from 14 residues. The CDR3 reads CASSLGQGRAEAFF. The CDR3, as DNA: TGCGCCAGCAGCTTGGGACAGGGTCGCGCTGAAGCTTTCTTT.

In this sample, this clonotype turned up many times. The genes are TRBV7-6 and TRBJ1-1; possible D gene TRBD1, 6 bases. V lost 4 bases, J lost 6 bases, and 15 bases lay in between. This CDR3 has 14 residues. CDR1 and CDR2 from the germline V gene are SGHVS and FNYEAQ. This CDR3 reads CASSYSTRGSEAFF. CDR3 coding DNA: TGTGCCAGCAGCTACTCCACCAGGGGTTCTGAAGCTTTCTTT.

This chain links TRBV24-1 with TRBJ2-3; D is ambiguous. Trimming pared 4 bases from V and 8 bases from J, leaving 9 bases between. Looked up from germline, CDR1 is KGHDR and CDR2 is SFDVKD. This CDR3 is 12 amino acids long. The DNA of the CDR3 is TGTGCCACCAGTGACCGCCCGGGTACGCAGTATTTT. Translated, it gives CATSDRPGTQYF.

This clonotype has at least ten counts. CDR3 in amino acids: CASSLRAGSYNEQFF. The CDR3 DNA is TGCGCCAGCAGCTTGAGGGCCGGCTCCTACAATGAGCAGTTCTTC. The chain employs TRBV5-1 and TRBJ2-1; D is unresolved. This CDR3 is 15 amino acids long. The V gene lost 1 base and the J gene lost 0 bases, with 8 bases spanning the gap. CDR1 is SGHRS and CDR2 is YFSETQ in the germline V gene.

This clonotype was observed a handful of times. The chain joins TRBV2 to TRBJ2-7; no definite D call. Germline CDR1 and CDR2: SNHLY and FYNNEI. This CDR3 has 15 amino acids. V dropped 0 bases and J dropped 2 bases, with 11 bases sitting between them. CDR3 coding DNA: TGTGCCAGCAGTGAAGCGCGTCCAGGAACCTACGAGCAGTACTTC. This codes for CASSEARPGTYEQYF.